This TCR beta chain was documented in a study of T cell responses to AZD1222 COVID-19 vaccine. Points on this clone: Its antigen is as yet unknown.

Study-level points and caveats: Variant regions that are unmutated are reportedly the target of nearly half of spike-specific TCRs. Repertoire sampling occurred only after the peak T cell response.

TCRdb's table, derived via immunoSEQ multiplex PCR, lists solely in-frame clones and lacks some. The table records about 140,000 clones, roughly 92% of them present only once. This sample comprised peripheral blood, obtained on day 0 of AZD1222 vaccination. This receptor was identified in an adult in good health.

DNA of the CDR3: TGTGCCAGCATGTCCTGGACAAGCTATGGCTACACCTTC. Translation: CASMSWTSYGYTF. The chain is built from TRBV28 and TRBJ1-2; maybe TRBD1 (5 bases). V gave up 7 bases and J gave up 4 bases, with 13 bases separating them. The CDR3 runs to 13 residues. The germline gives CDR1 MDHEN, CDR2 SYDVKM.